These 26 T cell receptor beta chains were all obtained from the same sample, sequenced in a study of T cells after yellow fever vaccination. Each CDR3 protein gets one entry after TCRdb re-called the 5' RACE reads with MiXCR. Among 450,000 to 550,000 distinct CDR3 sequences listed, less than 25% were seen once. The specimen comprised PBMCs, sampled 21 days after the first yellow fever vaccination. These receptors all stem from a man between 18 and 29 years old who received the YFV17D yellow fever vaccine.

This clonotype was detected only a few times. The chain combines TRBV5-1 with TRBJ1-5, with D perhaps matching TRBD1 (5 bases). Germline V gene data show CDR1 as SGHRS and CDR2 as YFSETQ. The ends were cut back, 2 bases at V and 2 bases at J, with 14 bases in the middle. There are 16 residues in the CDR3. CDR3 DNA sequence: TGCGCCAGCAGCTTAGTCGGGGGATCGGGCAATCAGCCCCAGCATTTT. It specifies CASSLVGGSGNQPQHF.

The J gene is TRBJ2-3, the V gene TRBV21-1; TRBD2, the D gene given by the table, was not confirmed from the DNA. TRBV21-1 is marked as a pseudogene. The CDR3 spans 20 residues. The chain's CDR3 is CASSKGRGSSGGPYTDTQYF. DNA for the CDR3: TGTGCCAGCAGCAAAGGTCGGGGGTCTAGCGGGGGGCCATACACAGATACGCAGTATTTT.

In its sample, this clonotype was seen many times. The CDR3 sequence: CASSPRRGAEETQYF. The CDR3 DNA reads TGTGCCAGCTCCCCGAGGCGGGGGGCCGAAGAGACCCAGTACTTC. The rearrangement links TRBV18 to TRBJ2-5; 8 bases agree with TRBD2. CDR1 KGHSH and CDR2 LQKENI come from the germline V gene. V lost 6 bases to trimming and J lost 3 bases; unmatched junction nucleotides: 9. The CDR3 runs to 15 residues.

The genes are TRBV5-1 and TRBJ1-2; D is undetermined. CDR3 size: 13 residues. V was trimmed by 0 bases and J by 4 bases, leaving 7 bases between them. Per the germline V gene, CDR1 is SGHRS and CDR2 is YFSETQ. The CDR3 DNA reads TGCGCCAGCAGCTTGGAGGACGGCTATGGCTACACCTTC. Translation: CASSLEDGYGYTF.

This clonotype was observed a handful of times. The chain uses TRBV7-2 and TRBJ2-7; no firm D call. Trimming left V 1 base short and J 2 bases short, with 9 bases between. The germline V gene has CDR1 SGHTA and CDR2 FQGNSA. This CDR3 region has 14 residues. The DNA for the CDR3 is TGTGCCAGCAGCTTAGTTCCTCCGACCTACGAGCAGTACTTC. Its translation: CASSLVPPTYEQYF.

The V gene is TRBV2, the J gene TRBJ2-1; D may be TRBD1 (6 bases). Per the germline V gene, CDR1 is SNHLY and CDR2 is FYNNEI. The CDR3 is 14 amino acids. Trimming pared 6 bases from V and 4 bases from J, leaving 13 bases between. The CDR3: CASRLRDTYNEQFF. The CDR3, as DNA: TGTGCCAGCAGATTGAGGGACACTTACAATGAGCAGTTCTTC.

This rearrangement joins TRBV7-9 to TRBJ2-1; 12 bases match TRBD2. V lost 7 bases to trimming and J lost 10 bases; unmatched junction nucleotides: 2. From germline, CDR1 is SEHNR and CDR2 FQNEAQ (reference sequence). This CDR3 is built from 12 residues. The CDR3 region has the DNA TGTGCCAGCAACGGACTAGCGGGGGAGCAGTTCTTC. Translation gives CASNGLAGEQFF.

This chain links TRBV7-9 with TRBJ2-1; 9 bases are a match to TRBD1. This CDR3 contains 15 residues. V was clipped by 5 bases and J by 5 bases; unmatched bases: 7. Germline V gives CDR1 SEHNR, CDR2 FQNEAQ (reference sequence). The CDR3 loop is CASSPRDRVNNEQFF. In DNA form, the CDR3 reads TGTGCCAGCAGCCCACGGGACAGGGTCAACAATGAGCAGTTCTTC.

CDR3 DNA sequence: TGTGCCAGCAGCCAAAGGAGAAATTCACCCCTCCACTTT. Translated, it gives CASSQRRNSPLHF. This sequence joins TRBV7-2 and TRBJ1-6; D gene uncertain. The CDR3 totals 13 residues. In germline, CDR1 is SGHTA, CDR2 FQGNSA. With 5 bases removed from V and 7 bases from J, the gap between germline ends came to 9 bases.

V is TRBV5-1 and J is TRBJ2-1, with 9 bases aligning to TRBD1. CDR3 size: 16 residues. CDR1 SGHRS and CDR2 YFSETQ come from the germline V gene. V was clipped by 5 bases and J by 6 bases; unmatched bases: 12. The CDR3 reads CASRFGGTGTGNEQFF. CDR3 bases: TGCGCCAGCAGGTTTGGTGGGACAGGGACTGGCAATGAGCAGTTCTTC. Full variable domain (remainder filled in from reference TRBV5-1 and TRBJ2-1): KAGVTQTPRYLIKTRGQQVTLSCSPISGHRSVSWYQQTPGQGLQFLFEYFSETQRNKGNFPGRFSGRQFSNSRSEMNVSTLELGDSALYLCASRFGGTGTGNEQFFGPGTRLTVL.

This sequence joins TRBV29-1 and TRBJ1-5, with TRBD1 matching over 7 bases. This CDR3 has 15 residues. The trim removed 6 bases at V and 4 bases at J, leaving 12 bases unmatched. Per germline, CDR1 SQVTM and CDR2 ANQGSEA. The CDR3 nucleotides are TGCAGCGTCCAAAGCCAGGGGGGCGGAAATCAGCCCCAGCATTTT. Translating it yields CSVQSQGGGNQPQHF.

This clonotype occurred many times. The J gene is TRBJ2-1, the V gene TRBV15, with 11 bases identical to TRBD2. CDR1 and CDR2 from the germline V gene are LNHNV and YYDKDF (reference sequence). This CDR3 is 16 amino acids long. Losses at the gene ends were 3 bases for V and 12 bases for J; bases not matched to a gene: 13. The CDR3 DNA reads as TGTGCCACCAGCAGCTCTAGCGGGGGGATCCGACGTGCGCAGTTCTTC. Translation: CATSSSSGGIRRAQFF.

CDR3 region: CASSDAGAAPEAFF. The CDR3, as DNA: TGTGCCAGCAGTGATGCAGGGGCGGCCCCTGAAGCTTTCTTT. This chain connects TRBV2 to TRBJ1-1; D might be TRBD1 (6 bases). V lost 3 bases, J lost 6 bases, and 14 bases lay in between. The CDR3 sequence is 14 residues long. CDR1 SNHLY and CDR2 FYNNEI come from the germline V gene.

The chain recombines TRBV7-2 with TRBJ2-5, with D perhaps assigned TRBD1 or TRBD2 (6 bases each). The CDR3 is made up of 13 amino acids. V dropped 7 bases and J dropped 5 bases, with 14 bases sitting between them. Germline lookup yields CDR1 SGHTA and CDR2 FQGNSA. CDR3 residues: CASTPGALETQYF. CDR3 in DNA: TGTGCCAGCACCCCGGGGGCCTTGGAGACCCAGTACTTC.

This clonotype showed up just a few times. This chain connects TRBV5-5 to TRBJ1-1; the D gene is possibly TRBD1 (5 bases). V dropped 1 base and J dropped 7 bases, with 20 bases sitting between them. The CDR3 is 16 residues long. Germline-derived CDR1 and CDR2 are SGHKS and YYEKEE (reference sequence). Here the CDR3 DNA reads TGTGCCAGCAGCTTGTCATGGGGGATCTGGGCTGGTGAAGCTTTCTTT. Translating it yields CASSLSWGIWAGEAFF.

CDR3 bases: TGTGCCAGCAGCTCGGATTTATTCTCCTACGAGCAGTACTTC. Its translation: CASSSDLFSYEQYF. The rearrangement uses TRBV5-4 and TRBJ2-7; D is undetermined. Trimming removed 3 bases at V and 0 bases at J, with 10 bases between. CDR3 length: 14 amino acids. Germline V gene data show CDR1 as SGHNT and CDR2 as YYREEE (reference sequence).

The chain is built from TRBV4-3 and TRBJ2-7; a possible D gene is TRBD2 (6 bases). The CDR3 has 14 amino acids. Germline CDR1 is LGHNA and CDR2 is YSLEER. V was cut by 4 bases and J by 5 bases, with 15 bases left in between. The CDR3: CASSRAGDFHEQYV. The CDR3 bases are TGCGCCAGCAGCCGAGCCGGGGACTTTCACGAGCAGTACGTC.

This clonotype came up a few times. J is TRBJ2-2 and V is TRBV27; tentatively, D is TRBD1 or TRBD2 (5 bases each). Germline CDR1 is MNHEY and CDR2 is SMNVEV (reference sequence). The CDR3 sequence is 13 residues long. V was trimmed by 5 bases and J by 6 bases, leaving 10 bases between them. CDR3 DNA: TGTGCCAGCAGTCCGTCGGGGCCCGGGGAGCTGTTTTTT. Its protein product is CASSPSGPGELFF.

This clonotype was seen a few times. J is TRBJ2-1 and V is TRBV7-2; D remains unclear. This CDR3 has 17 amino acids. V lost 5 bases to trimming and J lost 0 bases, with 17 bases between them. Germline loops: CDR1 SGHTA, CDR2 FQGNSA. This CDR3 is CASSPQPRRSSYNEQFF. CDR3 nucleotide sequence: TGTGCCAGCAGCCCACAACCGCGCAGGAGCTCCTACAATGAGCAGTTCTTC.

The genes are TRBV6-5 and TRBJ2-7; no firm D call. V shed 0 bases and J shed 3 bases, with 9 bases lying between them. The CDR3 has 14 residues. CDR1 is MNHEY and CDR2 is SVGAGI in the germline V gene. CDR3 region: CASSYSSSLYEQYF. CDR3 nucleotides: TGTGCCAGCAGTTACTCCTCTTCACTCTACGAGCAGTACTTC.

This chain connects TRBV6-6 to TRBJ1-6; TRBD1 might be the D (6 bases). Per the germline V gene, CDR1 is MNHNY and CDR2 is SVGAGI (reference sequence). Deletions cut 6 bases from V and 10 bases from J, with 13 bases between. The CDR3 contains 13 residues. In nucleotides, the CDR3 is TGTGCCAGCAGAAACAGGGATCGGTCACCCCTCCACTTT. This codes for CASRNRDRSPLHF.

This clonotype was found a few times. V usage is TRBV7-9 and J usage is TRBJ1-2; TRBD1 aligns across 7 bases. The CDR3 totals 16 residues. Germline trimming cut 5 bases from V and 5 bases from J; bases unmatched to any gene: 14. CDR1 is SEHNR, CDR2 FQNEAQ, per germline (reference sequence). CDR3 sequence reads: CASSRLLRDSEYGYTF. The CDR3 DNA is TGTGCCAGCAGCAGACTACTCCGGGACAGCGAGTATGGCTACACCTTC.

The V gene is TRBV5-1, the J gene TRBJ2-5; TRBD1 matches at 10 bases. The germline V gene has CDR1 SGHRS and CDR2 YFSETQ. Trimming cost V 3 bases and J 4 bases; bases outside gene matches: 3. The CDR3 has 14 amino acids. CDR3: CASSWDRGRETQYF. The CDR3 DNA sequence: TGCGCCAGCAGCTGGGACAGGGGAAGAGAGACCCAGTACTTC.

The genes are TRBV20-1 and TRBJ2-2; 7 bases agree with TRBD2. Germline CDR1 reads DFQATT; CDR2 reads SNEGSKA (reference sequence). The V gene end was trimmed by 0 bases and the J gene end by 1 base; junction bases not matched to a gene: 2. The CDR3 covers 15 residues. The CDR3 DNA reads TGCAGTGCTAGAGATCGCGGGGGGAACACCGGGGAGCTGTTTTTT. It translates to CSARDRGGNTGELFF.

The chain recombines TRBV5-1 with TRBJ1-2; 8 bases fit TRBD1. The V segment lost 4 bases and the J segment 9 bases; nucleotides outside the gene matches: 8. The germline V gene encodes CDR1 SGHRS and CDR2 YFSETQ. CDR3 length: 13 residues. CDR3 residues: CASSRDRGSSYTF. The CDR3 bases are TGCGCCAGCAGCCGCGACAGGGGATCAAGCTACACCTTC. The entire variable domain, with the rest obtained from reference TRBV5-1 and TRBJ1-2, is as follows: KAGVTQTPRYLIKTRGQQVTLSCSPISGHRSVSWYQQTPGQGLQFLFEYFSETQRNKGNFPGRFSGRQFSNSRSEMNVSTLELGDSALYLCASSRDRGSSYTFGSGTRLTVV.

This clonotype was seen at least ten times. This chain links TRBV5-1 with TRBJ2-3; TRBD1 might be the D (6 bases). From germline, CDR1 is SGHRS and CDR2 YFSETQ. V was clipped by 5 bases and J by 4 bases, with 14 bases between them. The CDR3 is 14 amino acids. The CDR3 DNA is TGCGCCAGCAGGACCGGGACACCCCCAGATACGCAGTATTTT. This translates into CASRTGTPPDTQYF.